This passage covers 17 T cell receptor beta chains from one sample sequenced in a study of response to subunit inactivated influenza vaccine. TCRdb re-analysed the RT-PCR reads in MiXCR, keeping a single row per CDR3 protein. Of approximately 530,000 distinct CDR3 sequences listed, 6.5% to 8% are singletons. This specimen was PBMCs from blood, taken approximately 25 months after vaccination. The origin of the receptors is a man between 50 and 69 years old who received an inactivated influenza vaccine.

This clonotype showed up just a few times. The J gene is TRBJ2-1, the V gene TRBV28, with D unresolved. V dropped 5 bases and J dropped 0 bases, with 11 bases sitting between them. This CDR3 contains 15 residues. Germline V gene sequence: CDR1 MDHEN, CDR2 SYDVKM. CDR3 in amino acids: CASSIGSSSYNEQFF. The CDR3, as DNA: TGTGCCAGCAGTATAGGGTCCAGCTCCTACAATGAGCAGTTCTTC. Full variable domain (remainder filled in from reference TRBV28 and TRBJ2-1): DVKVTQSSRYLVKRTGEKVFLECVQDMDHENMFWYRQDPGLGLRLIYFSYDVKMKEKGDIPEGYSVSREKKERFSLILESASTNQTSMYLCASSIGSSSYNEQFFGPGTRLTVL.

This clonotype was counted between two and nine times. This chain joins TRBV5-5 and TRBJ2-3, with D perhaps matching TRBD2 (5 bases). CDR1 and CDR2 from the germline V gene are SGHKS and YYEKEE (reference sequence). V dropped 2 bases and J dropped 4 bases, with 14 bases sitting between them. The CDR3 has 15 residues. The CDR3 sequence: CASSLGGSWADTQYF. CDR3 nucleotides: TGTGCCAGCAGCTTAGGCGGGTCCTGGGCAGATACGCAGTATTTT.

This clonotype was counted at least ten times. The rearrangement links TRBV27 to TRBJ1-6; D is ambiguous. The CDR3 is 16 amino acids. V was clipped by 4 bases and J by 0 bases, with 10 bases between them. The germline CDR1 and CDR2 sequences are MNHEY and SMNVEV (reference sequence). The CDR3 DNA follows: TGTGCCAGCAGTTCGGCACCGAGCTCCTATAATTCACCCCTCCACTTT. Amino acids: CASSSAPSSYNSPLHF.

V is TRBV6-1 and J is TRBJ2-3; 11 bases fit TRBD2. This CDR3 contains 18 residues. Germline-derived CDR1 and CDR2 are MNHNS and SASEGT. Trimming at V came to 5 bases and at J to 0 bases, leaving 10 bases not matched to a gene. The chain's CDR3 is CASSRGMTSGKSTDTQYF. In DNA, the CDR3 is TGTGCCAGCAGTCGAGGGATGACTAGCGGGAAGAGCACAGATACGCAGTATTTT.

This clonotype was counted at least ten times. V gene TRBV2 combines with J gene TRBJ2-3; perhaps D is TRBD1 or TRBD2 (5 bases each). Trimming removed 6 bases at V and 5 bases at J, with 12 bases between. The CDR3 length is 13 residues. Germline CDR1 and CDR2: SNHLY and FYNNEI. Here the CDR3 reads CASSARDGDTQYF. For the CDR3, the DNA is TGTGCCAGCAGCGCAAGGGACGGAGATACGCAGTATTTT.

This clonotype was counted a few times. Here the CDR3 DNA reads TGTGCCAGCAGTTTCCTCCGCGGGGAGCTGTTTTTT. Its protein is CASSFLRGELFF. J is TRBJ2-2 and V is TRBV6-2 or TRBV6-3; D gene unclear. This CDR3 contains 12 residues. In germline, CDR1 is MNHEY, CDR2 SVGEGT. V was trimmed by 4 bases and J by 7 bases, leaving 7 bases between them.

The chain combines TRBV28 with TRBJ1-1; D ambiguous. Trimming took 6 bases from V and 6 from J, leaving 11 bases between them. From germline, CDR1 is MDHEN and CDR2 SYDVKM. This CDR3 is built from 12 residues. In DNA form, the CDR3 reads TGTGCCAGCAGCCCGTCAGCCTCTGAAGCTTTCTTT. Translation gives CASSPSASEAFF. Variable domain in full (rest from reference TRBV28 and TRBJ1-1): DVKVTQSSRYLVKRTGEKVFLECVQDMDHENMFWYRQDPGLGLRLIYFSYDVKMKEKGDIPEGYSVSREKKERFSLILESASTNQTSMYLCASSPSASEAFFGQGTRLTVV.

This clonotype was found many times. CDR3 in DNA: TGCAGCGTACGCATACCCCCGGATACGCAGTATTTT. This codes for CSVRIPPDTQYF. This chain uses TRBV29-1 with TRBJ2-3; D is unclear. Trimming left V 6 bases short and J 6 bases short, with 13 bases between. This CDR3 spans 12 amino acids. The germline gives CDR1 SQVTM, CDR2 ANQGSEA.

This clonotype was detected only a few times. The rearrangement uses TRBV20-1 and TRBJ2-2, with D possibly being TRBD1 (5 bases). V lost 0 bases and J 8 bases, leaving 10 bases between the germline ends. CDR3 length: 13 amino acids. Germline CDR1 and CDR2: DFQATT and SNEGSKA (reference sequence). DNA for the CDR3: TGCAGTGCTAGAGAATATAGGGGTGGGGAGCTGTTTTTT. This sequence encodes CSAREYRGGELFF.

The table lists this clonotype with a few counts. This chain connects TRBV6-1 to TRBJ2-1, with D possibly called TRBD1 or TRBD2 (6 bases each). Trimming left V 2 bases short and J 0 bases short, with 11 bases between. Germline-derived CDR1 and CDR2 are MNHNS and SASEGT. The CDR3 contains 16 residues. The CDR3 sequence is CASSESGARSYNEQFF. Written as DNA, the CDR3 is TGTGCCAGCAGTGAATCGGGGGCCCGCTCCTACAATGAGCAGTTCTTC.

This clonotype has a single count. V is TRBV25-1 and J is TRBJ1-1, with D possibly being TRBD1 (5 bases). Trimming pared 3 bases from V and 3 bases from J, leaving 14 bases between. The CDR3 runs 15 residues. In germline, CDR1 is MGHDK, CDR2 SYGVNS. In DNA, the CDR3 is TGTGCCAGCAGTGATGCCCAGGCGGGGGACACTGAAGCTTTCTTT. Translated: CASSDAQAGDTEAFF.

This clonotype was detected many times. This chain connects TRBV12-3 or TRBV12-4 to TRBJ2-1; D is uncertain. Deletions cut 6 bases from V and 6 bases from J, with 9 bases between. The CDR3 is made up of 12 amino acids. The CDR3 bases are TGTGCCAGCAGGTTGTCTCTCAATGAGCAGTTCTTC. Encoded protein: CASRLSLNEQFF.

This clonotype was detected a few times. J is TRBJ1-4 and V is TRBV10-1; 8 positions agree with TRBD1. Per the germline V gene, CDR1 is WNHNN and CDR2 is SYGVQD (reference sequence). This CDR3 has 13 residues. The V segment lost 7 bases and the J segment 5 bases; nucleotides outside the gene matches: 3. In DNA form, the CDR3 reads TGCGCCAGCAATCGGGACAGGAATGAAAAACTGTTTTTT. Amino acid sequence: CASNRDRNEKLFF.

V gene TRBV11-1 combines with J gene TRBJ2-1; possibly TRBD2 for D (6 bases). The length of the CDR3 is 19 residues. The germline V gene encodes CDR1 SGHAT and CDR2 FQDESV (reference sequence). V lost 1 base, J lost 6 bases, and 25 bases lay in between. CDR3 protein: CASSLVDTPGDWRFNEQFF. Written as DNA, the CDR3 is TGTGCCAGCAGCTTAGTAGACACGCCGGGGGACTGGCGGTTCAATGAGCAGTTCTTC. Based on the CDR3 plus reference TRBV11-1 and TRBJ2-1, the full variable domain is EAEVAQSPRYKITEKSQAVAFWCDPISGHATLYWYRQILGQGPELLVQFQDESVVDDSQLPKDRFSAERLKGVDSTLKIQPAELGDSAMYLCASSLVDTPGDWRFNEQFFGPGTRLTVL.

A few counts support this clonotype. This chain joins TRBV18 and TRBJ1-2; no definite D call. Per the germline V gene, CDR1 is KGHSH and CDR2 is LQKENI. The ends were cut back, 2 bases at V and 6 bases at J, with 10 bases in the middle. This CDR3 has 13 residues. CDR3 sequence: CASSPLGVDGYTF. DNA for the CDR3: TGTGCCAGCTCACCATTGGGTGTAGATGGCTACACCTTC.

This clonotype was seen more than once but under ten times. DNA of the CDR3: TGCGCCAGCAGCCGCACGGGACTTCCATCCATTTCCTACGAGCAGTACTTC. Protein product: CASSRTGLPSISYEQYF. V is TRBV5-1 and J is TRBJ2-7; TRBD2 is a possible D gene (6 bases). The CDR3 extends over 17 amino acids. The ends were cut back, 4 bases at V and 1 base at J, with 21 bases in the middle. Germline CDR1 reads SGHRS; CDR2 reads YFSETQ. Based on the CDR3 plus reference TRBV5-1 and TRBJ2-7, the full variable domain is KAGVTQTPRYLIKTRGQQVTLSCSPISGHRSVSWYQQTPGQGLQFLFEYFSETQRNKGNFPGRFSGRQFSNSRSEMNVSTLELGDSALYLCASSRTGLPSISYEQYFGPGTRLTVT.

In this sample, this clonotype turned up a few times. The chain has TRBV4-3 and TRBJ2-3; 7 bases fit TRBD1. Germline trimming cut 4 bases from V and 4 bases from J; bases unmatched to any gene: 5. Germline V gives CDR1 LGHNA, CDR2 YSLEER. This CDR3 spans 14 amino acids. CDR3 region: CASSRDSNADTQYF. In DNA form, the CDR3 reads TGCGCCAGCAGCCGGGACAGCAATGCAGATACGCAGTATTTT.